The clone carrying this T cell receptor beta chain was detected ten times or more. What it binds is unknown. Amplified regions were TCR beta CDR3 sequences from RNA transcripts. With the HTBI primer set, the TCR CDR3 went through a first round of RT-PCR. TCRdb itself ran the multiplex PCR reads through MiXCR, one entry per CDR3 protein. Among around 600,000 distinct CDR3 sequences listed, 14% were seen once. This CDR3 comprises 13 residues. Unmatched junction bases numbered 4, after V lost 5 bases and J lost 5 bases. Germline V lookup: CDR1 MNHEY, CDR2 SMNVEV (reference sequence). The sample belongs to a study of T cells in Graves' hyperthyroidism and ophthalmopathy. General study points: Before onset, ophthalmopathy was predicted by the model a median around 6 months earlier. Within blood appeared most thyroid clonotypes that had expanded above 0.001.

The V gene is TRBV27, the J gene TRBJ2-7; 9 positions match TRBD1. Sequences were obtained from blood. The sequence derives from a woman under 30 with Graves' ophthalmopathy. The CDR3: CASSTGTGHEQYF. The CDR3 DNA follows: TGTGCCAGCAGTACTGGGACAGGGCACGAGCAGTACTTC.